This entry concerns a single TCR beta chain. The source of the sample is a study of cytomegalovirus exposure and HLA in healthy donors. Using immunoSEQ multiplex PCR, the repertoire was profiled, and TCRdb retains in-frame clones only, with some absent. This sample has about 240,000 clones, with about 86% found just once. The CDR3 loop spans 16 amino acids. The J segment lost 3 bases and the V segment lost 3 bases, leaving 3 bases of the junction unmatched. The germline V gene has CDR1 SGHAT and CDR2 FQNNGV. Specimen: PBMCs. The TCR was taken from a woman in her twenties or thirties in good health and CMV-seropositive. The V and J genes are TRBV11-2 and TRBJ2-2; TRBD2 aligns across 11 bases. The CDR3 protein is CASSFSGRVYTGELFF. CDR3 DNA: TGTGCCAGCAGCTTTAGCGGGAGGGTTTACACCGGGGAGCTGTTTTTT.